These 12 T cell receptor beta chains came from one sample sequenced in a study of blood T cell repertoires in COVID-19. Measured with immunoSEQ multiplex PCR; TCRdb has only the in-frame clones, and not every one. The sample shows hundreds of thousands of clones, 83% of them seen only once. Sequenced sample: peripheral blood. These receptors were taken from a woman in her thirties with COVID-19, enrolled during active disease.

The V call is TRBV7-2, the J call TRBJ2-7; 7 bases line up with TRBD1. V trimming: 3 bases; J trimming: 2 bases; junction bases outside the gene matches: 7. The CDR3 contains 15 residues. Germline V gene lookup returns CDR1 SGHTA and CDR2 FQGNSA. As DNA, the CDR3 is TGTGCCAGCAGCTTCCGACTGACAGGGACCTACGAGCAGTACTTC. It encodes CASSFRLTGTYEQYF. Supplemented by reference TRBV7-2 and TRBJ2-7, the full variable domain reads GAGVSQSPSNKVTEKGKDVELRCDPISGHTALYWYRQSLGQGLEFLIYFQGNSAPDKSGLPSDRFSAERTGGSVSTLTIQRTQQEDSAVYLCASSFRLTGTYEQYFGPGTRLTVT.

In its sample, this clone was seen once. This rearrangement joins TRBV29-1 to TRBJ2-1, with TRBD2 matching 15 bases. CDR1 SQVTM and CDR2 ANQGSEA come from the germline V gene. V lost 3 bases to trimming and J lost 3 bases; unmatched junction nucleotides: 6. CDR3 size: 17 residues. The CDR3 sequence: CSVEGLAGGAYYNEQFF. CDR3 bases: TGCAGCGTTGAGGGACTAGCGGGGGGCGCGTACTACAATGAGCAGTTCTTC.

V is TRBV19 and J is TRBJ1-1; 8 nucleotides align to TRBD1. CDR3 length: 17 amino acids. Germline loops: CDR1 LNHDA, CDR2 SQIVND (reference sequence). Trimming took 4 bases from V and 1 from J; bases not matched to a gene: 11. The CDR3, as DNA: TGTGCCAGTAGTACCCTTGGGGACAGGTGGGGGAACACTGAAGCTTTCTTT. Its translation: CASSTLGDRWGNTEAFF.

This clone was counted a few times. This chain links TRBV7-2 with TRBJ2-3; 7 nucleotides match TRBD2. Germline V CDR1 and CDR2: SGHTA, FQGNSA. Germline trimming cut 5 bases from V and 0 bases from J; bases unmatched to any gene: 5. The CDR3 is 15 residues long. CDR3 amino acids: CASSPQAGSTDTQYF. In nucleotides, the CDR3 is TGTGCCAGCAGCCCTCAAGCGGGAAGCACAGATACGCAGTATTTT.

This chain links TRBV25-1 with TRBJ1-1; D unclear. Trimming stripped 6 bases from V and 3 bases from J, with 11 bases between. The CDR3 extends over 13 amino acids. CDR1 MGHDK and CDR2 SYGVNS come from the germline V gene. CDR3 bases: TGTGCCAGCAGGGGCGGACTCTACACTGAAGCTTTCTTT. Residues: CASRGGLYTEAFF.

This sequence joins TRBV3-1 (or the pseudogene TRBV3-2) and TRBJ1-6, with 7 bases matching TRBD1. The CDR3 spans 22 residues. Germline-derived CDR1 and CDR2 are LGHDT and YNNKEL (reference sequence). V lost 0 bases and J lost 0; bases outside the gene matches: 17. The CDR3 spells CASSQEPGQHPNFLSYNSPLHF. The CDR3 bases are TGTGCCAGCAGCCAAGAACCGGGACAGCACCCCAATTTCCTCTCCTATAATTCACCCCTCCACTTT.

The chain employs TRBV11-3 and TRBJ2-2, with D unresolved. V was trimmed by 1 base and J by 7 bases, leaving 4 bases between them. Germline lookup yields CDR1 SGHNT and CDR2 YENEEA. The CDR3 is 12 residues long. CDR3 bases: TGTGCCAGCAGCTTAGTCGTCGGGGAGCTGTTTTTT. Residues: CASSLVVGELFF. The complete variable domain, with remaining parts taken from reference TRBV11-3 and TRBJ2-2, reads EAGVVQSPRYKIIEKKQPVAFWCNPISGHNTLYWYLQNLGQGPELLIRYENEEAVDDSQLPKDRFSAERLKGVDSTLKIQPAELGDSAVYLCASSLVVGELFFGEGSRLTVL.

The gene calls are TRBV3-1 (or the pseudogene TRBV3-2) and TRBJ2-7; TRBD2 matches at 12 bases. The CDR3 has 16 amino acids. V lost 1 base to trimming and J lost 5 bases; unmatched junction nucleotides: 6. Germline V lookup: CDR1 LGHDT, CDR2 YNNKEL (reference sequence). CDR3 sequence (DNA): TGTGCCAGCAGCCAAGGACTAGCGGGAGAAGTCGACGAGCAGTACTTC. Protein: CASSQGLAGEVDEQYF.

This chain links TRBV28 with TRBJ2-5, with TRBD1 identical over 7 bases. Germline-derived CDR1 and CDR2 are MDHEN and SYDVKM. Germline trimming cut 5 bases from V and 4 bases from J; bases unmatched to any gene: 7. The CDR3 consists of 14 residues. CDR3 coding DNA: TGTGCCAGCAGTATAGCAGGGGGAAGAGAGACCCAGTACTTC. This gives the protein CASSIAGGRETQYF. The variable domain in full, completed from reference TRBV28 and TRBJ2-5, reads DVKVTQSSRYLVKRTGEKVFLECVQDMDHENMFWYRQDPGLGLRLIYFSYDVKMKEKGDIPEGYSVSREKKERFSLILESASTNQTSMYLCASSIAGGRETQYFGPGTRLLVL.

V is TRBV7-9 and J is TRBJ2-1; 12 bases are shared with TRBD2. V trimming: 4 bases; J trimming: 7 bases; junction bases outside the gene matches: 5. CDR1 and CDR2 (germline): SEHNR, FQNEAQ (reference sequence). The CDR3 spans 15 residues. Here the CDR3 reads CASSSRLAGDNEQFF. The CDR3 DNA reads TGTGCCAGCAGCTCCCGACTAGCGGGAGATAATGAGCAGTTCTTC.

This clone has ten or more counts. This chain uses TRBV11-2 with TRBJ2-7, with D maybe TRBD2 (6 bases). V dropped 1 base and J dropped 3 bases, with 19 bases sitting between them. This CDR3 spans 17 amino acids. Germline CDR1 is SGHAT and CDR2 is FQNNGV. CDR3 in DNA: TGTGCCAGCAGCTTAGGTCTCCAGTGGGGGGAGAACTACGAGCAGTACTTC. This codes for CASSLGLQWGENYEQYF.

The rearrangement links TRBV7-2 to TRBJ2-5, with D possibly TRBD2 on 6 matching bases. The length of the CDR3 is 13 residues. Trimming took off 7 bases at V and 7 bases at J, with 16 bases between the two ends. Germline V lookup: CDR1 SGHTA, CDR2 FQGNSA. CDR3 coding DNA: TGTGCCAGCACCGAGTACATAGCGGCGACCCAGTACTTC. It is translated as CASTEYIAATQYF. Based on the CDR3 plus reference TRBV7-2 and TRBJ2-5, the full variable domain is GAGVSQSPSNKVTEKGKDVELRCDPISGHTALYWYRQSLGQGLEFLIYFQGNSAPDKSGLPSDRFSAERTGGSVSTLTIQRTQQEDSAVYLCASTEYIAATQYFGPGTRLLVL.